This TCR beta chain emerged from a study of cytomegalovirus exposure and HLA in healthy donors. Trimming cost V 10 bases and J 5 bases; bases outside gene matches: 11. CDR3 length equals 13 residues. Germline V CDR1 and CDR2: ENHRY, SYGVKD. This clone was counted a few times. Sequenced by immunoSEQ multiplex PCR; TCRdb stores in-frame clones only, minus some. The sample has approximately 72,000 clones; roughly 94% are singletons. This TCR was sampled from a woman between 18 and 30 years old in good health and CMV-seronegative. What was sequenced was PBMCs. The rearrangement joins TRBV10-3 to TRBJ2-7; 7 bases map to TRBD1. CDR3 amino acids: CASTGVLSNEQYF. CDR3 nucleotide sequence: TGTGCCAGTACAGGGGTCCTATCTAACGAGCAGTACTTC.